The sequence of this T cell receptor beta chain was determined in a study of blood T cell repertoires in COVID-19. Generated by immunoSEQ multiplex PCR, the TCRdb table keeps only in-frame clones and is missing some. The sample contains 150,000 to 200,000 clones, 75% to 85% of which appear only once. Sample: peripheral blood. This clonotype originated in a woman in her thirties or forties with COVID-19, enrolled during active disease.

CDR3 sequence: CASSPNRQETQYF. The CDR3, as DNA: TGTGCCAGCTCACCAAACAGGCAAGAGACCCAGTACTTC. The chain recombines TRBV18 with TRBJ2-5; possibly TRBD1 for D (5 bases). This CDR3 comprises 13 residues. Germline assignment: CDR1 KGHSH and CDR2 LQKENI. V was cut by 2 bases and J by 2 bases, with 6 bases left in between.